This T cell receptor beta chain was obtained from a study of blood T cell repertoires in COVID-19. About the study: COVID-19 samples, acute and convalescent, were from the United States, Italy and Spain. PBMCs, B-cell-depleted T cells, or T cells were the source of the cDNA or gDNA that made up the material.

This CDR3 contains 15 residues. V lost 5 bases, J lost 2 bases, and 7 bases stayed unmatched. From germline, CDR1 is SGHVS and CDR2 FNYEAQ. Clones were sequenced by immunoSEQ multiplex PCR, and TCRdb holds only the in-frame ones, with some missing. The table has a few hundred thousand clones, roughly 88% seen once. The sequencing sample was made of peripheral blood. This sequence was found in a woman in her twenties or thirties with acute or convalescent COVID-19. The chain couples TRBV7-6 to TRBJ2-7; TRBD1 matches 9 bases. The DNA for the CDR3 is TGTGCCAGCAGCGGAGACAGGGGGAGAGCCTACGAGCAGTACTTC. It encodes CASSGDRGRAYEQYF. Full variable domain (rest looked up from reference TRBV7-6 and TRBJ2-7): GAGVSQSPRYKVTKRGQDVALRCDPISGHVSLYWYRQALGQGPEFLTYFNYEAQQDKSGLPNDRFSAERPEGSISTLTIQRTEQRDSAMYRCASSGDRGRAYEQYFGPGTRLTVT.